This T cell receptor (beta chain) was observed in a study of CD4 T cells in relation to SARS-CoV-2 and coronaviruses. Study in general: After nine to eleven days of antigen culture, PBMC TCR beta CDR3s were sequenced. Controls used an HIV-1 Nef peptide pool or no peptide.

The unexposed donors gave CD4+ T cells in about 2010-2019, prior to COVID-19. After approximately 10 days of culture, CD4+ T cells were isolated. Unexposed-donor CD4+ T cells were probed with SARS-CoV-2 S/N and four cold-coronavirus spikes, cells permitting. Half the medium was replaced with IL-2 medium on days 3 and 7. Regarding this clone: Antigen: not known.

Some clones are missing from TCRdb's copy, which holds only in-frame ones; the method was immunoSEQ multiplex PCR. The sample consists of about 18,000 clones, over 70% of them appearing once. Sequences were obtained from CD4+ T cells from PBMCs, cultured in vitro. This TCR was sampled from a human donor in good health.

The DNA of the CDR3 is TGTGCCAGCAGCCCCGCGATACGGACGGTAGAGACCCAGTACTTC. Residues: CASSPAIRTVETQYF. V and J are TRBV5-5 and TRBJ2-5; D unresolved. Germline V lookup: CDR1 SGHKS, CDR2 YYEKEE (reference sequence). Trimming took 4 bases from V and 4 from J, leaving 17 bases between them. The CDR3 sequence is 15 residues long. The entire variable domain, with the rest obtained from reference TRBV5-5 and TRBJ2-5, is as follows: DAGVTQSPTHLIKTRGQQVTLRCSPISGHKSVSWYQQVLGQGPQFIFQYYEKEERGRGNFPDRFSARQFPNYSSELNVNALLLGDSALYLCASSPAIRTVETQYFGPGTRLLVL.